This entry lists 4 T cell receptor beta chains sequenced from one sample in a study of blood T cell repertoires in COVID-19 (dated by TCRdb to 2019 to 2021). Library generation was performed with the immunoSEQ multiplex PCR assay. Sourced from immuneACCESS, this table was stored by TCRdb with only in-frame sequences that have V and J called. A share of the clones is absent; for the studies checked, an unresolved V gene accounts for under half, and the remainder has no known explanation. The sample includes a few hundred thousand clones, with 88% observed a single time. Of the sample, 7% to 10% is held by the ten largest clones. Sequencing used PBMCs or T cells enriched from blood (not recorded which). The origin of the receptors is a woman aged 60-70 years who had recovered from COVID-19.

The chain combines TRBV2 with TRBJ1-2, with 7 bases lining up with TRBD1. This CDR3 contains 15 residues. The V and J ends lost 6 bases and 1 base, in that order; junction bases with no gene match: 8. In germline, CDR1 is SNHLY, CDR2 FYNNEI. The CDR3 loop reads CASSLQQGHNYGYTF. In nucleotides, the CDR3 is TGTGCCAGCAGCCTTCAACAGGGGCATAACTATGGCTACACCTTC. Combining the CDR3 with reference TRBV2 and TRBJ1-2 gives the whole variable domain EPEVTQTPSHQVTQMGQEVILRCVPISNHLYFYWYRQILGQKVEFLVSFYNNEISEKSEIFDDQFSVERPDGSNFTLKIRSTKLEDSAMYFCASSLQQGHNYGYTFGSGTRLTVV.

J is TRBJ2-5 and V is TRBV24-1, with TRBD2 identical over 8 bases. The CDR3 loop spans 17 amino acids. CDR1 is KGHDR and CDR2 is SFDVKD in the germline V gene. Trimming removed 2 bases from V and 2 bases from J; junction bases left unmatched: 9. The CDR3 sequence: CATSDYGGGTLQETQYF. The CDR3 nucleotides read TGTGCCACCAGTGATTACGGGGGGGGGACCCTGCAAGAGACCCAGTACTTC.

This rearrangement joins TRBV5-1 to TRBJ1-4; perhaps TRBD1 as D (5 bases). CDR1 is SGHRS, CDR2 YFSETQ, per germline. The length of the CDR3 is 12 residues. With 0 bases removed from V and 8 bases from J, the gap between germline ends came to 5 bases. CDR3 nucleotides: TGCGCCAGCAGCTTGGGGGGCGAAAAACTGTTTTTT. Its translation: CASSLGGEKLFF. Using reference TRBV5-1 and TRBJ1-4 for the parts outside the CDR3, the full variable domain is KAGVTQTPRYLIKTRGQQVTLSCSPISGHRSVSWYQQTPGQGLQFLFEYFSETQRNKGNFPGRFSGRQFSNSRSEMNVSTLELGDSALYLCASSLGGEKLFFGSGTQLSVL.

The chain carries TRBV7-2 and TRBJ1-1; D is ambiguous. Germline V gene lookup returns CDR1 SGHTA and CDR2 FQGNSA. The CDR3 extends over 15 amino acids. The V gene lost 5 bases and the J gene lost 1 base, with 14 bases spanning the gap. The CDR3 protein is CASSLTGNQNTEAFF. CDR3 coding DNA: TGTGCCAGCAGCCTAACGGGGAATCAGAACACTGAAGCTTTCTTT. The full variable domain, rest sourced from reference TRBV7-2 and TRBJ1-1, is GAGVSQSPSNKVTEKGKDVELRCDPISGHTALYWYRQSLGQGLEFLIYFQGNSAPDKSGLPSDRFSAERTGGSVSTLTIQRTQQEDSAVYLCASSLTGNQNTEAFFGQGTRLTVV.